These 27 T cell receptor beta chains were sequenced from one sample in a study of molecular identifiers for immune sequencing clone quantification. TCRdb processed the PCR reads anew with MiXCR; each CDR3 protein has one entry. The sample contains approximately 670,000 distinct CDR3 sequences, just under 20% of which appear only once. Sample: naive CD8+ T cells from blood, with Jurkat cell RNA spiked in. The subset: FACS-sorted CD8+CD4-CCR7+CD45RA+ naive T cells. The receptor set was obtained from a human donor in good health. Some libraries in this study had Jurkat cell RNA spiked in.

About this clonotype itself: It may be a read error: a sequence one base away is much more abundant. The chain employs TRBV5-4 and TRBJ2-7, with TRBD2 identical over 8 bases. CDR1 is SGHNT and CDR2 is YYREEE in the germline V gene (reference sequence). The CDR3 runs 15 residues. This CDR3 reads CASSLDWTSSHEQCF. The CDR3 DNA reads as TGTGCCAGCAGCTTGGACTGGACTAGCTCCCACGAGCAGTGCTTC. Combining the CDR3 with reference TRBV5-4 and TRBJ2-7 gives the whole variable domain ETGVTQSPTHLIKTRGQQVTLRCSSQSGHNTVSWYQQALGQGPQFIFQYYREEENGRGNFPPRFSGLQFPNYSSELNVNALELDDSALYLCASSLDWTSSHEQCFGPGTRLTVT.

About this clonotype itself: A much larger clone is a single base away; this may be a read error. The genes are TRBV25-1 and TRBJ1-2; D is unclear. V was clipped by 1 base and J by 6 bases, with 21 bases between them. Germline V gives CDR1 MGHDK, CDR2 SYGVNS. The CDR3 sequence is 17 residues long. In DNA form, the CDR3 reads TGTGCCAGCAGTGAATTAGACGGAATTACCGAAACCCATGGCTACACCTTC. This codes for CASSELDGITETHGYTF.

This clonotype was recorded many times. The rearrangement links TRBV5-1 to TRBJ2-7, with D hard to call. CDR1 is SGHRS and CDR2 is YFSETQ in the germline V gene. The CDR3 has 13 amino acids. Trimming pared 0 bases from V and 3 bases from J, leaving 7 bases between. The CDR3 protein is CASSLALDYEQYF. CDR3 coding DNA: TGCGCCAGCAGCTTGGCCTTAGACTACGAGCAGTACTTC.

This clonotype was found a few times. A clone one base away is much larger, so this may be a read error. The chain is built from TRBV9 and TRBJ2-3; D call uncertain. From germline, CDR1 is SGDLS and CDR2 YYNGEE. The CDR3 is 11 amino acids. Written as DNA, the CDR3 is TGTGCCAGCAGCGTAGGGGATCTGCAGGATTTT. This sequence encodes CASSVGDLQDF.

This clonotype occurred a few times. The chain carries TRBV12-3 or TRBV12-4 and TRBJ2-7, with 11 bases that match TRBD1. V was pared by 8 bases and J by 6 bases, with 6 bases of the junction left unmatched. The CDR3 extends over 13 amino acids. CDR3 DNA sequence: TGTGCCAGCGCCGGACAGGGGGCGCCCGAGCAGTACTTC. Amino acids: CASAGQGAPEQYF.

With regard to this clonotype: This is likely an artifact of a read error, given a far larger clone one base away. This chain uses TRBV10-2 with TRBJ1-1; D is unclear. Germline assignment: CDR1 WSHSY and CDR2 SAAADI. The CDR3 runs 10 residues. CDR3: CAGSVSEAFF. The DNA for the CDR3 is TGCGCCGGCAGTGTGAGTGAAGCTTTCTTT.

As concerns this clonotype: A much larger clonotype is one base distant, so this may be a read error. The CDR3 protein is CASSSNRLGVAGELVF. The CDR3 DNA reads TGTGCCAGCAGCTCTAACAGACTGGGGGTCGCCGGGGAGCTGGTTTTT. The chain couples TRBV7-9 to TRBJ2-2, with D possibly being TRBD1 or TRBD2 (5 bases each). CDR1 is SEHNR and CDR2 is FQNEAQ in the germline V gene (reference sequence). The CDR3 has 16 residues.

The chain is built from TRBV18 and TRBJ2-1; the D gene could be TRBD1 or TRBD2 (5 bases each). Trimming shortened V by 3 bases and J by 8 bases, and 14 bases separated the two germline ends. The CDR3 is 14 amino acids. The germline gives CDR1 KGHSH, CDR2 LQKENI. CDR3 coding DNA: TGTGCCAGCTCACCGGTAATGGGGGAAGATGAGCAGTTCTTC. Amino acid sequence: CASSPVMGEDEQFF.

Note on this clonotype: A much larger clone lies a single base off, so this may be a read error. As the CDR3 is not closed by the conserved phenylalanine or tryptophan, this likely results from a read error. The chain uses TRBV7-9 and TRBJ1-5; 7 bases line up with TRBD1. CDR1 SEHNR and CDR2 FQNEAQ come from the germline V gene (reference sequence). This CDR3 is built from 15 residues. V lost 2 bases, J lost 4 bases, and 5 bases stayed unmatched. CDR3 loop: CASSLYEGANQPQHL. The CDR3 DNA is TGTGCCAGCAGCTTATACGAGGGGGCTAATCAGCCCCAGCATCTT.

The table lists this clonotype with many counts. The V call is TRBV6-6, the J call TRBJ1-1, with TRBD1 matching 8 bases. This CDR3 contains 14 residues. V lost 2 bases and J lost 5; bases outside the gene matches: 4. Germline V gene lookup returns CDR1 MNHNY and CDR2 SVGAGI (reference sequence). Written as DNA, the CDR3 is TGTGCCAGCAGTTACAGGACAGGGATTACTGAAGCTTTCTTT. It specifies CASSYRTGITEAFF.

This clonotype was detected ten times or more. The V and J genes are TRBV7-2 and TRBJ2-6; D is undetermined. Per the germline V gene, CDR1 is SGHTA and CDR2 is FQGNSA. The CDR3 loop spans 16 amino acids. V lost 5 bases and J 0 bases, leaving 11 bases between the germline ends. This chain's CDR3 is CASSVGVSSGANVLTF. CDR3 nucleotide sequence: TGTGCCAGCAGCGTTGGGGTGAGCTCTGGGGCCAACGTCCTGACTTTC.

This clonotype has ten or more counts. This chain uses TRBV20-1 with TRBJ2-7, with D possibly matching TRBD2 (5 bases). The CDR3 has 15 residues. V was pared by 0 bases and J by 3 bases, with 15 bases between. Germline V CDR1 and CDR2: DFQATT, SNEGSKA (reference sequence). The CDR3 reads CSARETTSSVYEQYF. Here the CDR3 DNA reads TGCAGTGCTAGAGAGACTACCTCCTCAGTCTACGAGCAGTACTTC.

This clonotype was counted a few times. The chain is built from TRBV20-1 and TRBJ2-5; a weak D match, TRBD2 (6 bases). V lost 5 bases and J 4 bases, leaving 20 bases between the germline ends. This CDR3 is 15 amino acids long. Germline CDR1 DFQATT, CDR2 SNEGSKA (reference sequence). CDR3 sequence (DNA): TGCAGTGCTTCTAAGTCGGAGGGGCTCCCAGAGACCCAGTACTTC. Residues: CSASKSEGLPETQYF.

The sample holds many counts of this clonotype. V and J are TRBV20-1 and TRBJ2-5; the match to TRBD2 covers 12 bases. The germline gives CDR1 DFQATT, CDR2 SNEGSKA (reference sequence). V dropped 6 bases and J dropped 4; count of bases not matched to a gene: 12. The CDR3 length is 16 residues. CDR3 in amino acids: CSAEGLAGYGVETQYF. As DNA, the CDR3 is TGCAGTGCGGAGGGACTAGCGGGCTATGGGGTAGAGACCCAGTACTTC.

This clonotype has at least ten counts. The chain has TRBV4-1 and TRBJ2-1, with TRBD2 matching over 12 bases. V lost 2 bases to trimming and J lost 8 bases; unmatched junction nucleotides: 4. Germline V CDR1 and CDR2: MGHRA, YSYEKL. There are 15 residues in the CDR3. As DNA, the CDR3 is TGCGCCAGCAGCCAACGACTAGCGGGGGCGGATGAGCAGTTCTTC. Its protein product is CASSQRLAGADEQFF.

This clonotype showed up many times. The gene calls are TRBV25-1 and TRBJ2-7; tentative D call: TRBD2 (7 bases). V shed 6 bases and J shed 5 bases, with 14 bases lying between them. Germline V gene data show CDR1 as MGHDK and CDR2 as SYGVNS. The CDR3 extends over 13 amino acids. In nucleotides, the CDR3 is TGTGCCAGCAGGGAGGGGGGGCATCACGAGCAGTACTTC. Translating it yields CASREGGHHEQYF.

Points on this clonotype: A read error is possible here, since a much larger clone lies one base away. The V and J genes are TRBV7-6 and TRBJ1-1, with a tentative D call TRBD1 (6 bases). V was shortened by 5 bases and J by 1 base, with 29 bases between the two germline ends. Germline V gene lookup returns CDR1 SGHVS and CDR2 FNYEAQ. The CDR3 extends over 20 amino acids. In nucleotides, the CDR3 is TGTGCCAGCAGCCGGGCCCCCCTGTTGGGTGGGGGCTCGGCGAACACTGAAGCTTTCTTT. Translating it yields CASSRAPLLGGGSANTEAFF.

This clonotype was observed at least ten times. This chain connects TRBV23-1 to TRBJ2-6; D is perhaps TRBD1 (6 bases). TRBV23-1 is flagged as an ORF with uncertain function. The germline V and J ends were trimmed by 3 bases and 0 bases, with 18 bases remaining between them. This CDR3 is built from 19 residues. The DNA for the CDR3 is TGCGCCAGCAGTCATTATAGGGGGAAGAAAATCTCTGGGGCCAACGTCCTGACTTTC. Amino acid sequence: CASSHYRGKKISGANVLTF.

The chain recombines TRBV6-5 with TRBJ2-2; 16 bases align to TRBD2. The germline CDR1 and CDR2 sequences are MNHEY and SVGAGI. This CDR3 has 18 amino acids. V was clipped by 7 bases and J by 7 bases; unmatched bases: 12. The CDR3 reads CASTTGLAGGGWGGELFF. The CDR3 bases are TGTGCCAGCACCACGGGACTAGCGGGAGGGGGCTGGGGCGGGGAGCTGTTTTTT.

Concerning this clonotype: This may arise from a read error, as a much more abundant clone is one base away. This chain uses TRBV12-3 or TRBV12-4 with TRBJ2-3; a weak D match, TRBD1 (6 bases). V lost 1 base and J 3 bases, leaving 14 bases between the germline ends. The CDR3 runs 16 residues. In DNA, the CDR3 is TGTGCCAGCAGTTTAGATTTAGGGGGAAGGACAGATACGCAGTATTTT. Amino acids: CASSLDLGGRTDTQYF.

This clonotype was picked up many times. The genes are TRBV2 and TRBJ2-7; D may be TRBD1 or TRBD2 (5 bases each). CDR3 length: 13 residues. V dropped 5 bases and J dropped 2 bases, with 10 bases sitting between them. CDR1 and CDR2 from the germline V gene are SNHLY and FYNNEI. CDR3 nucleotide sequence: TGTGCCAGCAGTCGGGACGGAACCTACGAGCAGTACTTC. This encodes CASSRDGTYEQYF.

This clonotype was picked up many times. This chain joins TRBV27 and TRBJ1-5, with D unresolved. With 3 bases removed from V and 3 bases from J, the gap between germline ends came to 9 bases. CDR3 length: 14 residues. CDR1 and CDR2 (germline): MNHEY, SMNVEV (reference sequence). This chain's CDR3 is CASSFGKNNQPQHF. Here the CDR3 DNA reads TGTGCCAGCAGTTTTGGGAAGAACAATCAGCCCCAGCATTTT.

This clonotype was observed a single time. This may stem from a read error, because a much larger clone lies one nucleotide away. The chain employs TRBV9 and TRBJ1-5; D gene uncertain. The length of the CDR3 is 18 residues. Germline CDR1 SGDLS, CDR2 YYNGEE. Written as DNA, the CDR3 is TGTGCCAGCAGCGTTTGTCTGCCCACAAAAAATAGCAATCAGCTCCAGCATTTT. Its translation is CASSVCLPTKNSNQLQHF.

Note on this clonotype: Given a much more abundant clone one base away, this may be a read error. J is TRBJ2-7 and V is TRBV7-9, with 8 bases aligning to TRBD1. Germline V CDR1 and CDR2: SEHNR, FQNEAQ (reference sequence). The CDR3 has 15 amino acids. CDR3 bases: TGTGCCAGCAGCCCCCGTGGCCAGGGGGCGAACGAGCGGTACTTC. It translates to CASSPRGQGANERYF.

The table lists this clonotype with many counts. The chain employs TRBV2 and TRBJ2-5; no clear D. Trimming cost V 8 bases and J 1 base, with 8 bases left between them. CDR3 length: 12 amino acids. CDR1 and CDR2 from the germline V gene are SNHLY and FYNNEI. For the CDR3, the DNA is TGTGCCAGCCGGAAGGTCCAAGAGACCCAGTACTTC. Translation: CASRKVQETQYF.

Notes on this clonotype: One base away lies a much larger clone, so this may be a sequencing read error. The rearrangement links TRBV4-1 to TRBJ2-5; D possibly uses TRBD1 or TRBD2 (5 bases each). This CDR3 has 14 residues. Germline V CDR1 and CDR2: MGHRA, YSYEKL. V lost 4 bases and J lost 4, with 13 bases in between. This chain's CDR3 is CASSRLRGGETQYF. Here the CDR3 DNA reads TGCGCCAGCAGCCGCCTTCGTGGGGGAGAGACCCAGTACTTC.

This clonotype turned up a few times. CDR3 residues: CASSLHTGVGNQPQHF. CDR3 nucleotide sequence: TGTGCCAGCAGCTTACACACAGGGGTAGGCAATCAGCCCCAGCATTTT. The rearrangement uses TRBV13 and TRBJ1-5; TRBD1 matches 7 bases. The germline V gene has CDR1 PRHDT and CDR2 FYEKMQ (reference sequence). The CDR3 length is 16 residues. After removal of 2 bases from V and 2 bases from J, the junction contained 6 bases not matched to a gene.